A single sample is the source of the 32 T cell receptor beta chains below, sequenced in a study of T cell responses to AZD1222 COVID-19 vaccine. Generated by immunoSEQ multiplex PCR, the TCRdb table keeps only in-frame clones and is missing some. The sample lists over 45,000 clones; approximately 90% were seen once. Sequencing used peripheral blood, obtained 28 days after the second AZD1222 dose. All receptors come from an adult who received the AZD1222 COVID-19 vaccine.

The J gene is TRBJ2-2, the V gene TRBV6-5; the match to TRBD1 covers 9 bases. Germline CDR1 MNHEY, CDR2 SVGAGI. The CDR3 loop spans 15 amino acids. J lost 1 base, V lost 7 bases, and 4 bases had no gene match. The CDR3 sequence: CASKPGQGNTGELFF. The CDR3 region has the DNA TGTGCCAGCAAACCGGGACAGGGGAACACCGGGGAGCTGTTTTTT.

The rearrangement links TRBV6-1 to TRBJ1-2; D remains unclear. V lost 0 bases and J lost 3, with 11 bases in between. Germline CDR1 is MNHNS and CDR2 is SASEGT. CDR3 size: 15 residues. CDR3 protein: CASSEALERDYGYTF. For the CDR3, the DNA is TGTGCCAGCAGTGAAGCGCTAGAAAGGGACTATGGCTACACCTTC.

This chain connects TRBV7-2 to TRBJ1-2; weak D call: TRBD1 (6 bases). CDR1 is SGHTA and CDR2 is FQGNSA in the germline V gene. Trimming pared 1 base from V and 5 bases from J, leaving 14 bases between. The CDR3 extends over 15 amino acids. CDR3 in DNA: TGTGCCAGCAGCTTAGGGGGGATAACAGGGTATGGCTACACCTTC. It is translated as CASSLGGITGYGYTF.

CDR3 nucleotide sequence: TGCGCCAGCGCCCTTGGGGGGGTCGTCACAGATACGCAGTATTTT. It encodes CASALGGVVTDTQYF. The V and J genes are TRBV5-1 and TRBJ2-3; 7 bases map to TRBD2. In germline, CDR1 is SGHRS, CDR2 YFSETQ. The CDR3 consists of 15 residues. J lost 2 bases, V lost 7 bases, and 10 bases had no gene match.

The CDR3 nucleotides read TGTGCCAGCAGTGAATGGTTAGGGCTAAGCACAGATACGCAGTATTTT. It translates to CASSEWLGLSTDTQYF. The chain couples TRBV25-1 to TRBJ2-3; D not resolved. Germline values: CDR1 MGHDK, CDR2 SYGVNS. Trimming shortened V by 1 base and J by 0 bases, and 11 bases separated the two germline ends. The CDR3 is 16 amino acids.

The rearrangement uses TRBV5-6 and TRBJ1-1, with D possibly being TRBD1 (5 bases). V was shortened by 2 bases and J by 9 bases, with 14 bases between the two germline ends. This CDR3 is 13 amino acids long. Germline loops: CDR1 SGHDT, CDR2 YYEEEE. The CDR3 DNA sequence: TGTGCCAGCAGCTTTACTGGGGCAGGGCAAGCTTTCTTT. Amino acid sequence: CASSFTGAGQAFF.

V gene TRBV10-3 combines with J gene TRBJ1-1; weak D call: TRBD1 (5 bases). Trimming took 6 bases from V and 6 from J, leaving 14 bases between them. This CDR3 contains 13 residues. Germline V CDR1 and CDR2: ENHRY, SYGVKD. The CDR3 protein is CAISSGGRAEAFF. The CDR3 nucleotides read TGTGCCATCAGCTCCGGGGGGAGGGCTGAAGCTTTCTTT.

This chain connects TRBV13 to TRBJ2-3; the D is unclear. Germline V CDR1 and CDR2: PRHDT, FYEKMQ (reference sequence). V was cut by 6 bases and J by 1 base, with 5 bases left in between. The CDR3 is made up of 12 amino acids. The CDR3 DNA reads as TGTGCCAGCAGTCGGGGCACAGATACGCAGTATTTT. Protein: CASSRGTDTQYF.

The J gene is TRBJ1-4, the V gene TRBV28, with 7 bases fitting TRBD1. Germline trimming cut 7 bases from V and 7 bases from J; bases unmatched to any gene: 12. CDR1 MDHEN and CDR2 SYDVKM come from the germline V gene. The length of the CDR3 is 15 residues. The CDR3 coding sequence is TGTGCCAGCACTCGGAGGAGGGGGCGAGTTGAAAAACTGTTTTTT. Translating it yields CASTRRRGRVEKLFF.

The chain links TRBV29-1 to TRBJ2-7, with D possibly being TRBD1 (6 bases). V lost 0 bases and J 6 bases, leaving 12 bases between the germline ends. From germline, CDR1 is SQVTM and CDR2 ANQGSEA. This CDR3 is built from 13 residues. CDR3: CSVEDQAGVEQYF. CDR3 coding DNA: TGCAGCGTTGAAGATCAGGCAGGGGTCGAGCAGTACTTC.

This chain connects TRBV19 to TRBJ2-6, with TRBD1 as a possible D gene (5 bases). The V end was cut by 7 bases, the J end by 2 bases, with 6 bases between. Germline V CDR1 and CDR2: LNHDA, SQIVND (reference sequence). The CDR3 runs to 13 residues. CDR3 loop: CASKGTGANVLTF. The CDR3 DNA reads TGTGCCAGTAAGGGGACTGGGGCCAACGTCCTGACTTTC.

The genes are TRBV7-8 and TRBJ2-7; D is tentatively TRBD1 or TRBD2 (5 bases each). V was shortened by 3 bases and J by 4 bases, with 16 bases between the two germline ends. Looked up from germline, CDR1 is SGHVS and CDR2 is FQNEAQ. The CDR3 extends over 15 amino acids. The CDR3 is CASSFGTPFGYEQYF. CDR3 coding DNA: TGTGCCAGCAGCTTCGGGACCCCCTTTGGGTACGAGCAGTACTTC.

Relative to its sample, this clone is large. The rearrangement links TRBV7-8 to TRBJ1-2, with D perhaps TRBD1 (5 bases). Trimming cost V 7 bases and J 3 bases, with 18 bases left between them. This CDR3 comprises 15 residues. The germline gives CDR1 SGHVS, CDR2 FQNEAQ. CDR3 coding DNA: TGTGCCAGCACCCAGGGAGGAATGGGGGACTATGGCTACACCTTC. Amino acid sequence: CASTQGGMGDYGYTF.

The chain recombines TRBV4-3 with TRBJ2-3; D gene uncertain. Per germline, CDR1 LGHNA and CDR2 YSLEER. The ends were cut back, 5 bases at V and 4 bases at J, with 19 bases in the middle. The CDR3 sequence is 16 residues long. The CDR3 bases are TGCGCCAGCAGCGAAGTACATGACCCTCGGGCAGATACGCAGTATTTT. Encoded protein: CASSEVHDPRADTQYF.

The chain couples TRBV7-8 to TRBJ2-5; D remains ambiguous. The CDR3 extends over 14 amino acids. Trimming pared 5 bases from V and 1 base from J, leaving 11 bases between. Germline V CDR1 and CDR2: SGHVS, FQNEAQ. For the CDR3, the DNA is TGTGCCAGCAGCAACGGACGGTTCCAAGAGACCCAGTACTTC. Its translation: CASSNGRFQETQYF. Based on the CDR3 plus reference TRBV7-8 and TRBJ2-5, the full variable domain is GAGVSQSPRYKVAKRGQDVALRCDPISGHVSLFWYQQALGQGPEFLTYFQNEAQLDKSGLPSDRFFAERPEGSVSTLKIQRTQQEDSAVYLCASSNGRFQETQYFGPGTRLLVL.

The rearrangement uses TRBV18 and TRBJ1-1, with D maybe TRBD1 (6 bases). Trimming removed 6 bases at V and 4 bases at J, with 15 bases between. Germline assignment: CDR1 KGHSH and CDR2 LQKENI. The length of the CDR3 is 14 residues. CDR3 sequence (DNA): TGTGCCAGCTCCATAAACAGGGATGGCACTGAAGCTTTCTTT. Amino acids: CASSINRDGTEAFF. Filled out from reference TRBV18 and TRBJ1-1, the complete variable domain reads NAGVMQNPRHLVRRRGQEARLRCSPMKGHSHVYWYRQLPEEGLKFMVYLQKENIIDESGMPKERFSAEFPKEGPSILRIQQVVRGDSAAYFCASSINRDGTEAFFGQGTRLTVV.

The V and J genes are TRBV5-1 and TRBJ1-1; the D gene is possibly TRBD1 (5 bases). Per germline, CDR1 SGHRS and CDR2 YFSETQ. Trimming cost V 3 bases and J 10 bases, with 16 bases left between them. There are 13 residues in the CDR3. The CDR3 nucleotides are TGCGCCAGCAGCTCGCCGGATGGGGGTTTAGCTTTCTTT. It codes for CASSSPDGGLAFF.

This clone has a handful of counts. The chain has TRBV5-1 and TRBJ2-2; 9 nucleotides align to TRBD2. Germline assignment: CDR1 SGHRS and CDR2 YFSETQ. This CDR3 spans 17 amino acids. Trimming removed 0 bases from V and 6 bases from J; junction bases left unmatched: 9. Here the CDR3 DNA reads TGCGCCAGCAGCTTGGCCAGCGGGGGGCAAGGCGCCGGGGAGCTGTTTTTT. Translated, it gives CASSLASGGQGAGELFF. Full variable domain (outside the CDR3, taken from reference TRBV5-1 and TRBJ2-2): KAGVTQTPRYLIKTRGQQVTLSCSPISGHRSVSWYQQTPGQGLQFLFEYFSETQRNKGNFPGRFSGRQFSNSRSEMNVSTLELGDSALYLCASSLASGGQGAGELFFGEGSRLTVL.

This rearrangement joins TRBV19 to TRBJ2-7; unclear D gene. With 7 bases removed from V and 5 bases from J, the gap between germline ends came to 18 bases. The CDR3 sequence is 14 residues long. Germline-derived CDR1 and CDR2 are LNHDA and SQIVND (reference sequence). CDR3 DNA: TGTGCCAGTACTCTCCAGGCCCCATCCGACGAGCAGTACTTC. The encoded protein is CASTLQAPSDEQYF.

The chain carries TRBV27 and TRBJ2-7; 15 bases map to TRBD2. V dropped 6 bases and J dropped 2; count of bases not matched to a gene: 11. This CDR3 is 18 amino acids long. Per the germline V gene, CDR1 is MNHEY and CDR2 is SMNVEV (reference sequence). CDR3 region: CASRPSGLAGGRAYEQYF. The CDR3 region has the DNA TGTGCCAGCAGACCATCCGGACTAGCGGGAGGGCGGGCCTACGAGCAGTACTTC.

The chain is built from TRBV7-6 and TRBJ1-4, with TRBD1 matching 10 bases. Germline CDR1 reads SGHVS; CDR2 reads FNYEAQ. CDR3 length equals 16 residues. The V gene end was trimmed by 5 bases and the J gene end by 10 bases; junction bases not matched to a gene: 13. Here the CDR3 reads CASSLLDRGHGGKLFF. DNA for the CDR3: TGTGCCAGCAGCCTTCTCGACAGGGGGCATGGGGGAAAACTGTTTTTT.

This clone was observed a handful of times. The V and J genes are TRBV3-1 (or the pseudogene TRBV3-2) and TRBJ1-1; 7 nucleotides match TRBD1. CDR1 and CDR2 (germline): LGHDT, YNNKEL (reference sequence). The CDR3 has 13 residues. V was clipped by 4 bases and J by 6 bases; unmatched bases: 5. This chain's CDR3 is CASSLTGDSEAFF. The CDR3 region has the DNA TGTGCCAGCAGCCTAACAGGGGACTCTGAAGCTTTCTTT.

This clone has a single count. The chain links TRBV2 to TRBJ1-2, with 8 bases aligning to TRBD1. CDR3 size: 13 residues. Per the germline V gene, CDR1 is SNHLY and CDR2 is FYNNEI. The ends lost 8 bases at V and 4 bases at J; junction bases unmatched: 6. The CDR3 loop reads CASQTGVAYGYTF. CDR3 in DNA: TGTGCCAGCCAGACAGGGGTGGCCTATGGCTACACCTTC.

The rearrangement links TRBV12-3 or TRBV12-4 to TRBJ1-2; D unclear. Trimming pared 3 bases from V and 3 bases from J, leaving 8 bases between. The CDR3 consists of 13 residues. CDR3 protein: CASSLAGYYGYTF. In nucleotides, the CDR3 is TGTGCCAGCAGTTTGGCGGGGTACTATGGCTACACCTTC.

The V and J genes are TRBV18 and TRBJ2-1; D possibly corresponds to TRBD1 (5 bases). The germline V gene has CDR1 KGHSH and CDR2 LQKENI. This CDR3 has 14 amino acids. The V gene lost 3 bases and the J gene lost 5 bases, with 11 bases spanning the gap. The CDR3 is CASSPIQEHNEQFF. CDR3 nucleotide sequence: TGTGCCAGCTCACCTATACAGGAACACAATGAGCAGTTCTTC.

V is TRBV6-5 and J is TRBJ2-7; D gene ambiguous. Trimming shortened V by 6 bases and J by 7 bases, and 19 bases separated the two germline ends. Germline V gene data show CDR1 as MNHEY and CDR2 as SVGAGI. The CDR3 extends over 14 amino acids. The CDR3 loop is CASRIGPEYGEQYF. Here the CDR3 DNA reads TGTGCCAGCAGGATCGGACCCGAATATGGGGAGCAGTACTTC.

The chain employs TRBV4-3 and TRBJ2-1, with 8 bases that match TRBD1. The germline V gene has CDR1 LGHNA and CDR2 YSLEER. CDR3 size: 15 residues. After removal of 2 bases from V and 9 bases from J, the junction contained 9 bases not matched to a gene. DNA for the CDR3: TGCGCCAGCAGCCAACTTCAGGGGGCGCAAGGTGAGCAGTTCTTC. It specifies CASSQLQGAQGEQFF.

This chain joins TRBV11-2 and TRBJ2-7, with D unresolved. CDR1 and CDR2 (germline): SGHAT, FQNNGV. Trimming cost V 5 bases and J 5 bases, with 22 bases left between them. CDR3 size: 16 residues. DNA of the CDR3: TGTGCCAGCAGCCCCAAACGCGTGTCTGTGTTCGACGAGCAGTACTTC. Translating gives CASSPKRVSVFDEQYF.

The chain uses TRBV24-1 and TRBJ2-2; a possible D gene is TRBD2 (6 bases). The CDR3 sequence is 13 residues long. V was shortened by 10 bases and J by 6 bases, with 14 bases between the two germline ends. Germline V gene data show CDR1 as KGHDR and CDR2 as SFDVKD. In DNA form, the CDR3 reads TGTGCCACACAGGAGAGGAGGGCCGGGGAGCTGTTTTTT. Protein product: CATQERRAGELFF.

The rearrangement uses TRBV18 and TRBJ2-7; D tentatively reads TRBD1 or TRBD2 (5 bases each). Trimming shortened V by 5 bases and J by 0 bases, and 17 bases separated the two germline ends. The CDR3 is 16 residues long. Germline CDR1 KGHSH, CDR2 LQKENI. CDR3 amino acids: CASSTGDPRSSYEQYF. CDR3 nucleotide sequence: TGTGCCAGCTCAACTGGGGACCCCAGGTCCTCCTACGAGCAGTACTTC.

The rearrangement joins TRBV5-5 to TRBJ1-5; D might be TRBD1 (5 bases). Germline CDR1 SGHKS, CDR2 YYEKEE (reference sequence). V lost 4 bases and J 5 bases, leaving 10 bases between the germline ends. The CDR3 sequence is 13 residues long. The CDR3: CASSRGGYQPQHF. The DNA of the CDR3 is TGTGCCAGCAGCCGGGGGGGTTATCAGCCCCAGCATTTT. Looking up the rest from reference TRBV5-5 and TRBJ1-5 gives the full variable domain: DAGVTQSPTHLIKTRGQQVTLRCSPISGHKSVSWYQQVLGQGPQFIFQYYEKEERGRGNFPDRFSARQFPNYSSELNVNALLLGDSALYLCASSRGGYQPQHFGDGTRLSIL.

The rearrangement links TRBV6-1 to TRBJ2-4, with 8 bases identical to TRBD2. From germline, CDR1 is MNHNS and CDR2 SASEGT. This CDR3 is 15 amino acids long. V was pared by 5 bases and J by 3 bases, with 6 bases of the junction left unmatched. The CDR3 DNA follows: TGTGCCAGCAGTTCCCTACTAGCGGTCAAAAACATTCAGTACTTC. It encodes CASSSLLAVKNIQYF.